Listed below are T cell receptor beta chains from one sample, sequenced in a study of beta chain features in type 1 diabetes. Produced via immunoSEQ multiplex PCR; TCRdb's table is partial and in-frame only. The sample holds 200,000 to 250,000 clones; around 9.9% are singletons and the top ten take roughly 1.4%. The sequenced sample consisted of central memory CD4+ T cells from blood. Receptor source: a man younger than 35 in good health. Each CDR3 is given without its conserved first and last residue. D genes are given only for firm matches. The size of a clone is reported for some rows only, either as once, few or many, or as a class for expanded clones.

clone_size d_call j_call v_call cdr3_aa
few NA TRBJ2-1 TRBV7-2 ASSSDRSYNEQF
few NA TRBJ2-4 TRBV5-4 ASSSPTAQGDIQY
few NA TRBJ2-1 TRBV23-1 ASSHPGAPSYNEQF
NA TRBD1 TRBJ2-7 TRBV9 ASSVVGTGVGEQY
NA NA TRBJ2-5 TRBV29-1 RVFSRGEKEETQY
many NA TRBJ2-7 TRBV6-1 ASSRDHGYEQY
NA TRBD2 TRBJ2-3 TRBV6-5 ASTAGRAERAQY
few NA TRBJ2-6 TRBV5-4 ASSLGPSSGANVLT
few TRBD1 TRBJ2-3 TRBV6-5 ASSSGQGAPTDTQY
few NA TRBJ2-2 TRBV5-1 ASSLDLANTGELF
few TRBD1 TRBJ1-5 TRBV4-2 ASSQGQGEVPQH
few TRBD1 TRBJ1-2 TRBV6-5 ASRPGQGSYGYT
many TRBD1 TRBJ2-7 TRBV5-4 ASSSPTGGREQY
few NA TRBJ2-7 TRBV6-6 ASSTQRAREQY
few TRBD2 TRBJ2-3 TRBV28 ASSLVRTSGSTDTQY
few TRBD2 TRBJ2-3 TRBV6-6 ASSSLAGGGDTQY
many NA TRBJ2-3 TRBV29-1 SSQEGGTQY
NA NA TRBJ1-1 TRBV7-2 ASSPHRGTEAF
NA TRBD1 TRBJ1-1 TRBV7-3 ASSIRQGTEAF
few NA TRBJ2-5 TRBV4-2 ASSAGQETQY
NA NA TRBJ1-1 TRBV11-2 ASSTDRLWDTEAF
few NA TRBJ2-7 TRBV7-9 ASSLMDEQY
few NA TRBJ1-1 TRBV5-6 ASSLGGNRDTEAF
NA NA TRBJ2-3 TRBV29-1 SGGISTDTQY
few NA TRBJ2-7 TRBV30 AWSLSAGTKVYEQY